This section outlines one T cell receptor beta chain sequence together with its context. Its target is unknown. The data originate from a study of regulatory T cells in long-lasting Graves disease. The time point: persistent/refractory GD, antithyroid drugs over 5 years with positive TRAb. PBMC RNA served as the TCR library source. Construction of the TCR beta libraries employed iRepertoire HTBI primers in conjunction with Arm-PCR of CDR3 regions. A single record per CDR3 protein comes from TCRdb applying MiXCR to the multiplex PCR reads. The data show approximately 440,000 distinct CDR3 sequences, around 22% seen once. Findings and limits, study-wide: Patients whose Graves' disease persisted exhibited lower TCR diversity than those newly diagnosed. The researchers studied only peripheral blood, not thyroid tissue. It was possible that the small sample size reduced accuracy.

The sequence derives from a female donor with Graves disease. The specimen comprised peripheral blood mononuclear cells (PBMCs), sampled when the disease was refractory, from a patient treated with antithyroid drugs.

The CDR3 spells CASSPTPTMNTEAFF. CDR3 sequence (DNA): TGTGCCAGCAGCCCTACACCTACAATGAACACTGAAGCTTTCTTT. The V and J genes are TRBV12-3 or TRBV12-4 and TRBJ1-1; D is undetermined. The CDR3 loop spans 15 amino acids. V was shortened by 6 bases and J by 0 bases, with 14 bases between the two germline ends.